This T cell receptor (beta chain) emerged from a study of T cell responses to AZD1222 COVID-19 vaccine. At the level of the study: Second-dose intervals of approximately 4 or approximately 12 weeks were pooled.

Points from the study as a whole: Spike as a whole was targeted by vaccine-associated CD4 TCRs, dominant at 160-218 and 743-854.

With regard to this clone: The antigen is not known.

The table came from immunoSEQ multiplex PCR; TCRdb's copy has only in-frame clones and leaves some out. There are fewer than 110,000 clones in the sample; roughly 87% occur only once, and more than 15% lies in the top ten. Germline values: CDR1 SGHRS, CDR2 YFSETQ. The V end lost 1 base, the J end lost 0 bases, and 11 bases lay between the germline ends. This CDR3 contains 16 residues. The TCR originated in an adult in good health. The chain recombines TRBV5-1 with TRBJ2-1, with D perhaps TRBD2 (6 bases). The sequenced sample was peripheral blood, obtained on day 0 of AZD1222 vaccination. CDR3 sequence: CASSLFYGSSYNEQFF. The CDR3 nucleotides are TGCGCCAGCAGCTTGTTTTACGGGAGCTCCTACAATGAGCAGTTCTTC.